The 21 T cell receptor beta chains below were found in one sample sequenced in a study of type 1 regulatory T cells. TCRdb reprocessed the reads via MiXCR and lists one record per CDR3 protein. The table has over 90,000 distinct CDR3 sequences, 31% seen once. Input material: CD4+ T cells, either the whole sample or a sorted fraction (not recorded which). All receptors derive from a human donor in good health.

This rearrangement joins TRBV28 to TRBJ2-3; 12 bases match TRBD2. The CDR3 loop spans 15 amino acids. V was pared by 5 bases and J by 6 bases, with 6 bases of the junction left unmatched. Germline CDR1 reads MDHEN; CDR2 reads SYDVKM. Written as DNA, the CDR3 is TGTGCCAGCAGTATTCTAGCGGGAGGGCAGGATACGCAGTATTTT. Its translation is CASSILAGGQDTQYF.

At least ten counts were recorded for this clonotype. The chain links TRBV9 to TRBJ2-7, with 10 positions matching TRBD1. V was clipped by 1 base and J by 7 bases; unmatched bases: 8. CDR1 and CDR2 (germline): SGDLS, YYNGEE. This CDR3 is built from 15 residues. DNA for the CDR3: TGTGCCAGCAGCGTATTTGGGACAGGGGTTGGGGAGCAGTACTTC. Its protein product is CASSVFGTGVGEQYF. Complete variable domain (other parts from reference TRBV9 and TRBJ2-7): DSGVTQTPKHLITATGQRVTLRCSPRSGDLSVYWYQQSLDQGLQFLIQYYNGEERAKGNILERFSAQQFPDLHSELNLSSLELGDSALYFCASSVFGTGVGEQYFGPGTRLTVT.

The chain carries TRBV6-2 or TRBV6-3 and TRBJ2-3; 11 bases map to TRBD2. V lost 0 bases, J lost 6 bases, and 8 bases stayed unmatched. Germline CDR1 and CDR2: MNHEY and SVGEGT. The CDR3 sequence is 17 residues long. The CDR3 nucleotides are TGTGCCAGCAGTTACTCACTAGCGGGAGATGCTGTGGATACGCAGTATTTT. As protein: CASSYSLAGDAVDTQYF.

The count of this clonotype is one. V and J are TRBV20-1 and TRBJ2-5; 8 nucleotides line up with TRBD1. This CDR3 has 15 amino acids. Germline V lookup: CDR1 DFQATT, CDR2 SNEGSKA (reference sequence). V shed 1 base, J shed 5 bases, and the junction held 9 bases outside the gene matches. The CDR3 sequence is CSARAGGASSETQYF. As DNA, the CDR3 is TGCAGTGCTAGAGCAGGGGGCGCGTCCTCGGAGACCCAGTACTTC.

A few counts support this clonotype. The chain couples TRBV5-4 to TRBJ2-5; maybe TRBD2 (6 bases). CDR3 length: 14 residues. V lost 4 bases and J 6 bases, leaving 16 bases between the germline ends. Germline V CDR1 and CDR2: SGHNT, YYREEE (reference sequence). Written as DNA, the CDR3 is TGTGCCAGCAGCCCTGGGGACTTCCGGCAGACCCAGTACTTC. It specifies CASSPGDFRQTQYF.

This clonotype was detected a few times. This rearrangement joins TRBV5-1 to TRBJ2-1; D gene unclear. CDR3 length: 16 residues. V lost 0 bases and J lost 1, with 11 bases in between. Germline loops: CDR1 SGHRS, CDR2 YFSETQ. The CDR3 nucleotides are TGCGCCAGCAGCTTGGGGGCTAGAAGTTCCTACAATGAGCAGTTCTTC. Translation gives CASSLGARSSYNEQFF. Using reference TRBV5-1 and TRBJ2-1 for the parts outside the CDR3, the full variable domain is KAGVTQTPRYLIKTRGQQVTLSCSPISGHRSVSWYQQTPGQGLQFLFEYFSETQRNKGNFPGRFSGRQFSNSRSEMNVSTLELGDSALYLCASSLGARSSYNEQFFGPGTRLTVL.

The J gene is TRBJ1-1, the V gene TRBV14, with D possibly being TRBD1 (5 bases). This CDR3 is 13 amino acids long. CDR1 and CDR2 (germline): SGHDN, FVKESK. V dropped 6 bases and J dropped 3 bases, with 11 bases sitting between them. The CDR3 protein is CASSTGPYTEAFF. The CDR3 nucleotides read TGTGCCAGCAGTACAGGACCCTACACTGAAGCTTTCTTT.

This clonotype showed up just a few times. This rearrangement joins TRBV7-8 to TRBJ2-1, with D possibly being TRBD2 (6 bases). Looked up from germline, CDR1 is SGHVS and CDR2 is FQNEAQ. The germline V and J ends were trimmed by 0 bases and 9 bases, with 12 bases remaining between them. The CDR3 contains 14 residues. The CDR3 loop reads CASSLALASGEQFF. Written as DNA, the CDR3 is TGTGCCAGCAGCTTAGCACTAGCTTCGGGTGAGCAGTTCTTC. The whole variable domain, filled in from reference TRBV7-8 and TRBJ2-1, reads GAGVSQSPRYKVAKRGQDVALRCDPISGHVSLFWYQQALGQGPEFLTYFQNEAQLDKSGLPSDRFFAERPEGSVSTLKIQRTQQEDSAVYLCASSLALASGEQFFGPGTRLTVL.

The CDR3 reads CASGPISGTASYNEQFF. In nucleotides, the CDR3 is TGTGCCAGCGGACCTATCTCTGGGACCGCTTCCTACAATGAGCAGTTCTTC. The rearrangement uses TRBV7-9 and TRBJ2-1; D may correspond to TRBD1 or TRBD2 (5 bases each). The CDR3 sequence is 17 residues long. Germline V gene data show CDR1 as SEHNR and CDR2 as FQNEAQ (reference sequence). Trimming took off 8 bases at V and 1 base at J, with 21 bases between the two ends. The full variable domain, in which reference TRBV7-9 and TRBJ2-1 provide the parts outside the CDR3, is DTGVSQNPRHKITKRGQNVTFRCDPISEHNRLYWYRQTLGQGPEFLTYFQNEAQLEKSRLLSDRFSAERPKGSFSTLEIQRTEQGDSAMYLCASGPISGTASYNEQFFGPGTRLTVL.

The chain combines TRBV7-9 with TRBJ2-1, with TRBD2 as a possible D gene (6 bases). The CDR3 covers 14 residues. V was pared by 6 bases and J by 7 bases, with 16 bases between. Germline V CDR1 and CDR2: SEHNR, FQNEAQ (reference sequence). CDR3 protein: CASRQTSGDNEQFF. The CDR3 DNA follows: TGTGCCAGCAGACAGACGTCGGGGGATAATGAGCAGTTCTTC.

This clonotype has a handful of counts. V gene TRBV7-2 combines with J gene TRBJ2-3; no reliable D call. The germline V gene encodes CDR1 SGHTA and CDR2 FQGNSA. V was trimmed by 2 bases and J by 0 bases, leaving 6 bases between them. The CDR3 spans 14 residues. The CDR3 DNA sequence: TGTGCCAGCAGCTTAATGGCTAGCACAGATACGCAGTATTTT. Translation gives CASSLMASTDTQYF.

The genes are TRBV29-1 and TRBJ2-7, with D unclear. Trimming left V 1 base short and J 7 bases short, with 8 bases between. The length of the CDR3 is 11 residues. CDR1 is SQVTM, CDR2 ANQGSEA, per germline. The DNA for the CDR3 is TGCAGCGTTGAAGGGTATAAGGAGCAGTACTTC. Translation gives CSVEGYKEQYF.

The V call is TRBV24-1, the J call TRBJ2-5; D is undetermined. Germline V gene data show CDR1 as KGHDR and CDR2 as SFDVKD. There are 14 residues in the CDR3. V was shortened by 2 bases and J by 3 bases, with 9 bases between the two germline ends. This chain's CDR3 is CATSDWKREETQYF. The CDR3 nucleotides are TGTGCCACCAGTGATTGGAAGCGAGAAGAGACCCAGTACTTC.

The chain recombines TRBV6-6 with TRBJ2-6; a possible D gene is TRBD1 (5 bases). The germline V gene encodes CDR1 MNHNY and CDR2 SVGAGI (reference sequence). Trimming took 8 bases from V and 4 from J, leaving 21 bases between them. This CDR3 has 17 residues. CDR3: CASGSHQDSNGANVLTF. In DNA, the CDR3 is TGTGCCAGCGGTTCCCATCAAGACAGTAACGGGGCCAACGTCCTGACTTTC.

This clonotype was counted a few times. CDR3 bases: TGTGCCAGCAGCCTTACAGGGCTGGAGACCCAGTACTTC. It encodes CASSLTGLETQYF. The chain is built from TRBV2 and TRBJ2-5; perhaps TRBD1 as D (6 bases). The ends were cut back, 6 bases at V and 5 bases at J, with 13 bases in the middle. Germline V lookup: CDR1 SNHLY, CDR2 FYNNEI. CDR3 length equals 13 residues.

The chain has TRBV29-1 and TRBJ2-7; the D gene could be TRBD1 or TRBD2 (5 bases each). The germline CDR1 and CDR2 sequences are SQVTM and ANQGSEA. CDR3 length equals 13 residues. The V end was cut by 6 bases, the J end by 0 bases, with 12 bases between. CDR3 region: CSVRDGGSYEQYF. The CDR3 DNA is TGCAGCGTACGGGACGGAGGCTCCTACGAGCAGTACTTC.

Remarks on this clonotype: This CDR3 is missing its conserved last phenylalanine or tryptophan, likely due to a read error. The rearrangement links TRBV9 to TRBJ2-1; D is unresolved. This CDR3 has 12 residues. The V end was cut by 7 bases, the J end by 8 bases, with 13 bases between. Per the germline V gene, CDR1 is SGDLS and CDR2 is YYNGEE. The CDR3 spells CASGKALDEQFL. The DNA of the CDR3 is TGTGCCAGCGGGAAGGCTTTGGATGAGCAGTTCCTC.

This clonotype was seen a few times. The CDR3 region has the DNA TGTGCCAGCAGCTTAGAGCCCAGGGAATCAACTGAAGCTTTCTTT. The encoded protein is CASSLEPRESTEAFF. The chain couples TRBV7-2 to TRBJ1-1; tentative D call: TRBD1 (5 bases). CDR1 is SGHTA and CDR2 is FQGNSA in the germline V gene. This CDR3 contains 15 residues. Between the trimmed V and J ends, which lost 1 base and 5 bases, there was a span of 14 bases.

This chain joins TRBV7-6 and TRBJ2-1, with 9 bases matching TRBD2. This CDR3 has 17 residues. From germline, CDR1 is SGHVS and CDR2 FNYEAQ. V gave up 5 bases and J gave up 3 bases; unmatched junction bases: 11. DNA of the CDR3: TGTGCCAGCAGCAGCAGACTAGCGGCACGGAGCTACAATGAGCAGTTCTTC. Its protein product is CASSSRLAARSYNEQFF.

This clonotype has a handful of counts. This chain links TRBV5-1 with TRBJ2-2, with no clear D. The CDR3 extends over 15 amino acids. V was cut by 0 bases and J by 0 bases, with 6 bases left in between. Germline CDR1 and CDR2: SGHRS and YFSETQ. In nucleotides, the CDR3 is TGCGCCAGCAGCTTGGCCAGCCCGAACACCGGGGAGCTGTTTTTT. It translates to CASSLASPNTGELFF.

The table lists this clonotype with many counts. The V gene is TRBV21-1, the J gene TRBJ2-6; TRBD2 is the table's D call, not checked against the DNA. TRBV21-1 is labeled a pseudogene. CDR3 length equals 17 residues. CDR3 DNA: TGTGCCAGCAGCAGAGAGGGCACTTGCTCTGGGGCCAACGTCCTGACTTTC. This gives the protein CASSREGTCSGANVLTF.